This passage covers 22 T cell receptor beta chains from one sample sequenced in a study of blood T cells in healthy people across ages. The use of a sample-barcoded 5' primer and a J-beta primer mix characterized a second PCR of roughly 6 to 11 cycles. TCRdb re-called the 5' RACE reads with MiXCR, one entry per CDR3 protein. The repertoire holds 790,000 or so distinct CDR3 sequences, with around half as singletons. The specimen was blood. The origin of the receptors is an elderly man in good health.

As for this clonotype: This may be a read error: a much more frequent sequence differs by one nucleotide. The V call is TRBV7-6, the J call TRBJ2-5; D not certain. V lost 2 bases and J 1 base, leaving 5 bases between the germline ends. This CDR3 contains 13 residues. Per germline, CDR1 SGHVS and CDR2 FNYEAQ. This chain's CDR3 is CASSLFSQETQYF. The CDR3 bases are TGTGCCAGCAGCTTATTCAGCCAAGAGACCCAGTACTTC.

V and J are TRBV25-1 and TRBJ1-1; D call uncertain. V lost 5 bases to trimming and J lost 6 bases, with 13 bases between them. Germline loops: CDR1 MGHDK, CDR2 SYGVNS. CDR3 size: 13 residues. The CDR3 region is CASSRVGFSEAFF. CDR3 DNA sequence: TGTGCCAGCAGTAGGGTAGGATTCTCTGAAGCTTTCTTT.

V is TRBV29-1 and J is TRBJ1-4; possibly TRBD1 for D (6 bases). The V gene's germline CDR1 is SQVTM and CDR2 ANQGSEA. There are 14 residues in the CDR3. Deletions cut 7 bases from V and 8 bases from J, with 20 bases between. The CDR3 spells CSALRDNRREKLFF. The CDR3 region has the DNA TGCAGCGCACTGCGGGACAACCGGAGGGAAAAACTGTTTTTT.

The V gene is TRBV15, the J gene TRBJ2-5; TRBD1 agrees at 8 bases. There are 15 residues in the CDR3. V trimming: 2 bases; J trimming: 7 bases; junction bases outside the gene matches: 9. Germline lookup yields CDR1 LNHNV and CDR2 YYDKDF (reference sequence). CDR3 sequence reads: CATSRPRQGMGTQYF. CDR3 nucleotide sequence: TGTGCCACCAGCAGACCCAGACAGGGGATGGGGACCCAGTACTTC.

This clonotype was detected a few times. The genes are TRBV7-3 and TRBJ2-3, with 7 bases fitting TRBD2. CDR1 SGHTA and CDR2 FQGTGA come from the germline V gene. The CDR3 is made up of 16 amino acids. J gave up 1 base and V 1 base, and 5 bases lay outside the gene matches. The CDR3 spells CASSLMVTSGTDTQYF. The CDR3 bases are TGTGCCAGCAGCTTAATGGTTACTAGCGGCACAGATACGCAGTATTTT.

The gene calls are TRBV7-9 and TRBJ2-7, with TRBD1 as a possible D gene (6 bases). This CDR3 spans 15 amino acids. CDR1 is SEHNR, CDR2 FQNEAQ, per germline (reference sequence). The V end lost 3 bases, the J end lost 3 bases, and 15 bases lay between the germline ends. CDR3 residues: CASSFRGRQYYEQYF. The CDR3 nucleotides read TGTGCCAGCAGCTTCAGGGGTAGGCAATACTACGAGCAGTACTTC. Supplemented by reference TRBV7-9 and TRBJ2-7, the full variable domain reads DTGVSQNPRHKITKRGQNVTFRCDPISEHNRLYWYRQTLGQGPEFLTYFQNEAQLEKSRLLSDRFSAERPKGSFSTLEIQRTEQGDSAMYLCASSFRGRQYYEQYFGPGTRLTVT.

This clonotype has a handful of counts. DNA for the CDR3: TGTGCCAGCAGCCCGAGGGGGCGGGAGGGTCCTTTCGAGCAGTACTTC. Protein sequence: CASSPRGREGPFEQYF. The J gene is TRBJ2-4, the V gene TRBV7-2, with 9 positions matching TRBD2. With the DNA end fitting TRBJ2-7 better, the J assignment may be wrong. Germline lookup yields CDR1 SGHTA and CDR2 FQGNSA. This CDR3 comprises 16 residues.

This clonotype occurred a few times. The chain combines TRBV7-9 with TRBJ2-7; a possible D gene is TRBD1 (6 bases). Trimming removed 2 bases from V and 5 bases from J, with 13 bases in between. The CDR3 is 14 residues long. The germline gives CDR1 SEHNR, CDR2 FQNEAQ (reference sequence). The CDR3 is CASSLPTGWNEQYF. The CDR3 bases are TGTGCCAGCAGCTTACCCACAGGGTGGAACGAGCAGTACTTC. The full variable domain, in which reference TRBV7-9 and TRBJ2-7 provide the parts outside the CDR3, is DTGVSQNPRHKITKRGQNVTFRCDPISEHNRLYWYRQTLGQGPEFLTYFQNEAQLEKSRLLSDRFSAERPKGSFSTLEIQRTEQGDSAMYLCASSLPTGWNEQYFGPGTRLTVT.

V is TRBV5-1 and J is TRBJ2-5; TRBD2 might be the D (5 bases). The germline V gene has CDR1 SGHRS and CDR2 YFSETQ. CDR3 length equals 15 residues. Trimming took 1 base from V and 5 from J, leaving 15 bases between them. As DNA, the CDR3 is TGCGCCAGCAGCTTGAGTAGCGAGAGGGATGAGACCCAGTACTTC. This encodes CASSLSSERDETQYF.

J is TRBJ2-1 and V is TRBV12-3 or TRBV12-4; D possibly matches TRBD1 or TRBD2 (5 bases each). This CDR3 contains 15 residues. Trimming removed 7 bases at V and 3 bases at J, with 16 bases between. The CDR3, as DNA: TGTGCCAGCAACATACCGGGACCCCTCTACAATGAGCAGTTCTTC. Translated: CASNIPGPLYNEQFF.

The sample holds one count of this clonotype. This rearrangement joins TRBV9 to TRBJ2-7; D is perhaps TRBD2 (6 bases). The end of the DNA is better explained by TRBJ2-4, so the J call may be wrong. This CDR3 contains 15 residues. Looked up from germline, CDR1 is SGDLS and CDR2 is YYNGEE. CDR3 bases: TGTGCCAGCAGCTCCTCCGGGACGGGGACTTACATTCAGTACTTC. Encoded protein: CASSSSGTGTYIQYF.

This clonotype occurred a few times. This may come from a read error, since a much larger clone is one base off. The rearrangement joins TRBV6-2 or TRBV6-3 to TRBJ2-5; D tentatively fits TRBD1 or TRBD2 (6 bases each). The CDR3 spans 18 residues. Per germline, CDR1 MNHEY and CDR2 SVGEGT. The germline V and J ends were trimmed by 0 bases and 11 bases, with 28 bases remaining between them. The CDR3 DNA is TGTGCCAGCAGTTACTCGATCAAGGGGGGTCGGGTAGGCGATGAGCAGTACTTC. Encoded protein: CASSYSIKGGRVGDEQYF.

CDR3 bases: TGTGCCAGCAGTGATCGGACCGGGTACACCGGGGAGCTGTTTTTT. It specifies CASSDRTGYTGELFF. V gene TRBV25-1 combines with J gene TRBJ2-2; D is undetermined. V lost 3 bases to trimming and J lost 3 bases, with 11 bases between them. This CDR3 spans 15 amino acids. Germline V gene data show CDR1 as MGHDK and CDR2 as SYGVNS.

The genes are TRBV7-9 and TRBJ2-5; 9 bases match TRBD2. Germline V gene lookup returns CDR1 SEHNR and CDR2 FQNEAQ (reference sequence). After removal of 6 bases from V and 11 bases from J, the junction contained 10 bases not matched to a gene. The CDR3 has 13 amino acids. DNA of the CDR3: TGTGCCAGCAGGGTAAAGGCGGGAGGGGAGCAGTACTTC. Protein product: CASRVKAGGEQYF.

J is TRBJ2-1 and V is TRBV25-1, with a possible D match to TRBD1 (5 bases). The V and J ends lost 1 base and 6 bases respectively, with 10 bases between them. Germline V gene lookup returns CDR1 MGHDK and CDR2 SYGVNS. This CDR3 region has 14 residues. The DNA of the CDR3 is TGTGCCAGCAGTGAATTCAGACAGCCCAATGAGCAGTTCTTC. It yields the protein CASSEFRQPNEQFF.

CDR3 amino acids: CASSQVGGERTDTQYF. Written as DNA, the CDR3 is TGTGCCAGCAGCCAAGTGGGAGGTGAGAGGACAGATACGCAGTATTTT. V is TRBV4-2 and J is TRBJ2-3; the D gene is possibly TRBD2 (6 bases). The CDR3 spans 16 residues. V lost 1 base, J lost 3 bases, and 14 bases lay in between. Germline CDR1 is LGHNA and CDR2 is YNFKEQ.

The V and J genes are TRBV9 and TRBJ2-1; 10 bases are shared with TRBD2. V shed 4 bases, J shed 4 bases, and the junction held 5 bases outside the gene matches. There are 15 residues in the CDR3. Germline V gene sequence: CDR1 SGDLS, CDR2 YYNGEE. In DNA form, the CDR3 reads TGTGCCAGCAGCCTAGCGGGAGAATTTTACAATGAGCAGTTCTTC. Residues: CASSLAGEFYNEQFF.

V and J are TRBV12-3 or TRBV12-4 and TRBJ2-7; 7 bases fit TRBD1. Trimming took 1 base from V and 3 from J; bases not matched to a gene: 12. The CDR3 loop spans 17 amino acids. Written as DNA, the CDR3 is TGTGCCAGCAGTTTAGAAGGGGGCACGGGCGGGTACTACGAGCAGTACTTC. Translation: CASSLEGGTGGYYEQYF.

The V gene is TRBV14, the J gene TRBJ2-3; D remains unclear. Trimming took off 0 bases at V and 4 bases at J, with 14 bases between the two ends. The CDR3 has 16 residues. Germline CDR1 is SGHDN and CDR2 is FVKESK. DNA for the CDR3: TGTGCCAGCAGCCAAGATGTTGGGTGGCAGGCAGATACGCAGTATTTT. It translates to CASSQDVGWQADTQYF.

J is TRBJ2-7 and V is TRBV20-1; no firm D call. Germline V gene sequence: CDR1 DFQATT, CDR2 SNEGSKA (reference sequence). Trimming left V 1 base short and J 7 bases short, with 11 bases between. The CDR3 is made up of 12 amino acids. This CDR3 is CSARVSSQEQYF. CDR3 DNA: TGCAGTGCTAGAGTTAGTTCACAAGAGCAGTACTTC.

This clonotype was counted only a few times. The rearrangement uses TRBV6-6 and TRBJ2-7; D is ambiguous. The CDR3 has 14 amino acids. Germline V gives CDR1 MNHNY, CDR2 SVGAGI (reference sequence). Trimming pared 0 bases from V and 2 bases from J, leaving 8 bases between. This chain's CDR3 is CASSYSIETYEQYF. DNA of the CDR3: TGTGCCAGCAGTTACTCGATTGAGACCTACGAGCAGTACTTC.

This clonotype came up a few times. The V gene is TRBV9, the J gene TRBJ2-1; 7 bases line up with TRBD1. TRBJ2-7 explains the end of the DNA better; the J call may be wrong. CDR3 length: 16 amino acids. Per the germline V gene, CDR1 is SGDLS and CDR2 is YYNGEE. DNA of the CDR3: TGTGCCAGCAGCGCCAGGGGACAGAGCTCCTACAATGAGCAGTACTTC. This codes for CASSARGQSSYNEQYF.